This T cell receptor (beta chain) was identified during a study of blood T cell repertoires in COVID-19. The repertoire was sequenced with immunoSEQ multiplex PCR; TCRdb's copy has only in-frame clones and lacks some. The sample has about 260,000 clones, more than 85% seen once. From germline, CDR1 is GTSNPN and CDR2 SVGIG (reference sequence). The CDR3 length is 13 residues. V lost 2 bases, J lost 7 bases, and 12 bases lay in between. Input material: PBMCs or T cells enriched from blood (not recorded which). This sequence joins TRBV30 and TRBJ1-5; D might be TRBD1 (5 bases). This receptor was obtained from a man aged 35 to 55 who had been exposed to COVID-19. The CDR3 DNA reads as TGTGCCTGGAGTAACAGGCGACGACAGCCCCAGCATTTT. Amino acids: CAWSNRRRQPQHF.